Below, 20 T cell receptor beta chains from the same sample are listed, as sequenced in a study of control samples from healthy donors and cancer patients. Generated by immunoSEQ multiplex PCR, the TCRdb table keeps only in-frame clones and is missing some. The sample lists 110,000 to 150,000 clones; less than 95% were seen once. Sequencing input: blood. These receptors came from a young man in good health.

The chain joins TRBV7-2 to TRBJ1-1; weak D call: TRBD1 (5 bases). This CDR3 has 13 amino acids. Deletions cut 5 bases from V and 1 base from J, with 8 bases between. Germline assignment: CDR1 SGHTA and CDR2 FQGNSA. In nucleotides, the CDR3 is TGTGCCAGCAGCCGACAGCCGAACACTGAAGCTTTCTTT. It is translated as CASSRQPNTEAFF. Based on the CDR3 plus reference TRBV7-2 and TRBJ1-1, the full variable domain is GAGVSQSPSNKVTEKGKDVELRCDPISGHTALYWYRQSLGQGLEFLIYFQGNSAPDKSGLPSDRFSAERTGGSVSTLTIQRTQQEDSAVYLCASSRQPNTEAFFGQGTRLTVV.

V gene TRBV19 combines with J gene TRBJ2-1, with 9 bases identical to TRBD1. The CDR3 runs 17 residues. CDR1 and CDR2 from the germline V gene are LNHDA and SQIVND (reference sequence). The trim removed 3 bases at V and 1 base at J, leaving 7 bases unmatched. The CDR3: CASSIPVQGASYNEQFF. The CDR3 DNA sequence: TGTGCCAGTAGTATCCCCGTACAGGGGGCTTCCTACAATGAGCAGTTCTTC.

This sequence joins TRBV6-5 and TRBJ1-1; maybe TRBD1 (6 bases). Germline V gene data show CDR1 as MNHEY and CDR2 as SVGAGI. This CDR3 is built from 14 residues. V was cut by 6 bases and J by 3 bases, with 14 bases left in between. CDR3 region: CASRPPGQDTEAFF. The CDR3 DNA reads as TGTGCCAGCAGGCCCCCGGGACAAGACACTGAAGCTTTCTTT.

The chain carries TRBV18 and TRBJ2-1; D tentatively reads TRBD1 or TRBD2 (5 bases each). CDR3 length: 13 amino acids. CDR1 and CDR2 from the germline V gene are KGHSH and LQKENI. Trimming removed 5 bases from V and 8 bases from J, with 13 bases in between. CDR3 loop: CASSNIVGDEQFF. DNA for the CDR3: TGTGCCAGCTCAAACATCGTGGGGGATGAGCAGTTCTTC.

The rearrangement uses TRBV28 and TRBJ2-7, with 7 bases that match TRBD1. Germline-derived CDR1 and CDR2 are MDHEN and SYDVKM. There are 14 residues in the CDR3. Trimming removed 2 bases from V and 2 bases from J; junction bases left unmatched: 3. CDR3 sequence reads: CASSLGDSPYEQYF. For the CDR3, the DNA is TGTGCCAGCAGTTTAGGGGACAGTCCCTACGAGCAGTACTTC.

The gene calls are TRBV3-1 (or the pseudogene TRBV3-2) and TRBJ1-2; D remains ambiguous. CDR1 is LGHDT and CDR2 is YNNKEL in the germline V gene (reference sequence). The ends were cut back, 0 bases at V and 9 bases at J, with 11 bases in the middle. This CDR3 has 13 residues. CDR3 residues: CASSQDFPVRYTF. In nucleotides, the CDR3 is TGTGCCAGCAGCCAAGATTTCCCGGTTCGCTACACCTTC.

This chain links TRBV2 with TRBJ1-2, with TRBD1 identical over 9 bases. Looked up from germline, CDR1 is SNHLY and CDR2 is FYNNEI. The CDR3 extends over 15 amino acids. The J segment lost 3 bases and the V segment lost 4 bases, leaving 6 bases of the junction unmatched. The CDR3 loop reads CASSGWDRADYGYTF. The CDR3 DNA sequence: TGTGCCAGCAGTGGTTGGGACAGGGCGGACTATGGCTACACCTTC.

This clone was picked up a small number of times. Additional DNA sequences in this sample encode the identical CDR3. V and J are TRBV6-5 and TRBJ1-6; TRBD1 matches at 7 bases. Losses at the gene ends were 9 bases for V and 5 bases for J; bases not matched to a gene: 10. Germline V gene lookup returns CDR1 MNHEY and CDR2 SVGAGI. This CDR3 is 15 amino acids long. CDR3 nucleotides: TGTGCCAGTGGTGACCGGGACAGACATAATTCACCCCTCCACTTT. Protein sequence: CASGDRDRHNSPLHF.

V usage is TRBV2 and J usage is TRBJ2-1, with 13 bases that match TRBD2. The CDR3 is 15 residues long. J lost 8 bases, V lost 6 bases, and 7 bases had no gene match. Germline assignment: CDR1 SNHLY and CDR2 FYNNEI. This CDR3 reads CASRVLAGGSDEQFF. DNA for the CDR3: TGTGCCAGCAGAGTACTAGCGGGGGGGTCGGATGAGCAGTTCTTC.

The chain couples TRBV25-1 to TRBJ2-7; TRBD1 might be the D (6 bases). With 2 bases removed from V and 6 bases from J, the gap between germline ends came to 17 bases. This CDR3 has 15 residues. CDR1 and CDR2 (germline): MGHDK, SYGVNS. The CDR3 here is CASSETEVRGSEQYF. The CDR3 coding sequence is TGTGCCAGCAGTGAAACGGAGGTCAGGGGAAGCGAGCAGTACTTC.

The chain combines TRBV6-5 with TRBJ2-3; D possibly matches TRBD1 or TRBD2 (5 bases each). Trimming removed 2 bases at V and 0 bases at J, with 12 bases between. CDR1 and CDR2 (germline): MNHEY, SVGAGI. This CDR3 region has 16 residues. In nucleotides, the CDR3 is TGTGCCAGCAGTTACGGTCAGGGACCTAGCACAGATACGCAGTATTTT. Translating it yields CASSYGQGPSTDTQYF.

The chain joins TRBV19 to TRBJ2-5, with D perhaps being TRBD1 or TRBD2 (6 bases each). There are 14 residues in the CDR3. Per germline, CDR1 LNHDA and CDR2 SQIVND (reference sequence). The V gene lost 9 bases and the J gene lost 5 bases, with 19 bases spanning the gap. CDR3 nucleotide sequence: TGTGCCAGCGGAACGGGGGCCGGAGGGGAGACCCAGTACTTC. Translation: CASGTGAGGETQYF. Drawing the rest from reference TRBV19 and TRBJ2-5, the complete variable domain is DGGITQSPKYLFRKEGQNVTLSCEQNLNHDAMYWYRQDPGQGLRLIYYSQIVNDFQKGDIAEGYSVSREKKESFPLTVTSAQKNPTAFYLCASGTGAGGETQYFGPGTRLLVL.

The CDR3 reads CASTPSRDAGELFF. The DNA of the CDR3 is TGCGCCAGCACCCCGTCCCGGGATGCCGGGGAGCTGTTTTTT. The chain employs TRBV5-1 and TRBJ2-2; D might be TRBD2 (5 bases). CDR1 is SGHRS, CDR2 YFSETQ, per germline. The V end lost 6 bases, the J end lost 6 bases, and 15 bases lay between the germline ends. The CDR3 spans 14 residues.

The V and J genes are TRBV6-5 and TRBJ1-5; 8 bases align to TRBD1. The ends lost 9 bases at V and 6 bases at J; junction bases unmatched: 13. Germline-derived CDR1 and CDR2 are MNHEY and SVGAGI. The CDR3 is 15 amino acids. In nucleotides, the CDR3 is TGTGCCAGTTCTGAGCACAGGGGGATGGTTCAGCCCCAGCATTTT. Encoded protein: CASSEHRGMVQPQHF.

The chain joins TRBV18 to TRBJ2-5, with unresolved D. The CDR3 totals 16 residues. Trimming removed 3 bases from V and 5 bases from J, with 19 bases in between. Germline V gene data show CDR1 as KGHSH and CDR2 as LQKENI. This CDR3 is CASSPSTLKILETQYF. DNA for the CDR3: TGTGCCAGCTCACCGTCTACACTCAAAATCCTGGAGACCCAGTACTTC.

This chain links TRBV7-9 with TRBJ1-1; perhaps TRBD1 as D (5 bases). CDR1 and CDR2 (germline): SEHNR, FQNEAQ (reference sequence). The CDR3 contains 18 residues. V was cut by 7 bases and J by 3 bases, with 27 bases left in between. The CDR3 here is CASNFIRDVYAIYTEAFF. In nucleotides, the CDR3 is TGTGCCAGCAACTTTATCCGGGACGTTTACGCAATCTACACTGAAGCTTTCTTT.

The V gene is TRBV7-9, the J gene TRBJ1-4; D is perhaps TRBD1 (6 bases). Trimming cost V 8 bases and J 11 bases, with 12 bases left between them. The CDR3 has 11 residues. CDR1 is SEHNR, CDR2 FQNEAQ, per germline (reference sequence). DNA for the CDR3: TGTGCCAGCGGCACAGGGTCGAAACTGTTTTTT. Residues: CASGTGSKLFF.

J is TRBJ2-2 and V is TRBV7-9; D might be TRBD1 (6 bases). The V end lost 5 bases, the J end lost 7 bases, and 17 bases lay between the germline ends. The CDR3 loop spans 15 amino acids. Germline V gene lookup returns CDR1 SEHNR and CDR2 FQNEAQ (reference sequence). In DNA, the CDR3 is TGTGCCAGCAGCCTCCGGAGACAGGTCAACGGGGAGCTGTTTTTT. It encodes CASSLRRQVNGELFF.

V and J are TRBV3-1 (or the pseudogene TRBV3-2) and TRBJ2-3; 13 nucleotides agree with TRBD2. Per germline, CDR1 LGHDT and CDR2 YNNKEL (reference sequence). The CDR3 extends over 18 amino acids. Trimming cost V 3 bases and J 6 bases; bases outside gene matches: 12. CDR3 amino acids: CASSHGLAGAPRLDTQYF. The CDR3 DNA reads as TGTGCCAGCAGCCACGGACTAGCGGGGGCGCCGAGGCTGGATACGCAGTATTTT.

Written as DNA, the CDR3 is TGTGCCAGTAGTATAGTGAGCAGGGGATGGACTGAAGCTTTCTTT. This translates into CASSIVSRGWTEAFF. V usage is TRBV19 and J usage is TRBJ1-1; TRBD1 is a possible D gene (6 bases). Trimming removed 1 base at V and 5 bases at J, with 14 bases between. In germline, CDR1 is LNHDA, CDR2 SQIVND (reference sequence). The CDR3 contains 15 residues.